This TCR beta chain is drawn from a study of OX40 agonist ivuxolimab in advanced cancers. Broader study findings: The 0.1-3.0 mg/kg partial responders had among the lowest clonal expansion.

Sequencing used immunoSEQ multiplex PCR; TCRdb keeps in-frame clones, though not all of them. Of around 15,000 clones in the sample, roughly 90% were seen once. This CDR3 region has 14 residues. Trimming took 3 bases from V and 9 from J, leaving 15 bases between them. In germline, CDR1 is GTSNPN, CDR2 SVGIG (reference sequence). Remarks on this clone: Antigen unknown.

Sequenced material: CD4+ or CD8+ T cells sorted from blood, taken in a trial of the OX40 agonist ivuxolimab. The sequence was obtained from an adult with an advanced solid tumor such as melanoma, head and neck, liver or kidney cancer. V gene TRBV30 combines with J gene TRBJ1-6; maybe TRBD1 (6 bases). The CDR3 DNA reads TGTGCCTGGAGGGACCAGGGGATGGGTTCACCCCTCCACTTT. Protein sequence: CAWRDQGMGSPLHF.